This T cell receptor (beta chain) emerged from a study of PD-1 blockade in mismatch repair-deficient tumors. The data were produced by immunoSEQ multiplex PCR, yet TCRdb's version contains in-frame clones alone and is incomplete. This sample has roughly 120,000 clones, with about nine tenths found just once. Overall study results and limits: Tumor-resident clones, often undetectable pretreatment in blood, expanded then contracted after pembrolizumab.

A few pembrolizumab responders had their TCRs sequenced. With respect to this clone: The antigen is undetermined.

Germline CDR1 MNHEY, CDR2 SMNVEV (reference sequence). This CDR3 region has 13 residues. V was cut by 8 bases and J by 6 bases, with 16 bases left in between. The sequencing used peripheral blood, collected approximately 72 weeks after starting pembrolizumab. The sequence was collected from an adult with mismatch repair-deficient cancer. V and J are TRBV27 and TRBJ1-2; D is unresolved. This chain's CDR3 is CASSRKGRDGYTF. The CDR3 coding sequence is TGTGCCAGCTCGAGGAAGGGTCGGGATGGCTACACCTTC.